The sequence of this T cell receptor (beta chain) was determined in a study of shared clonotypes between healthy human individuals. Only in-frame clones appear in the TCRdb table, and some are missing; sequencing was by immunoSEQ multiplex PCR. In the table there are approximately 2.3 million clones, just over 90% of which are singletons. The CD4+ fraction was divided into a CD45RA+ naive subset and a CD45RA-negative memory subset. The CDR3 sequence is 18 residues long. J was trimmed by 1 base and V by 5 bases; bases with no gene match: 12. Germline V gene lookup returns CDR1 SSHAT and CDR2 FNYEAQ (reference sequence).

The chain carries TRBV7-7 and TRBJ2-1, with 9 bases lining up with TRBD2. Sequenced: naive CD4+ T cells from PBMCs. Specified subset: CD45RA+ positively selected. This TCR came from a man between 18 and 29 years old in good health. Some clones in this sample may be carry-over from other donors' samples. CDR3 in DNA: TGTGCCAGCAGCCCCGCGGATATAGCGGGAGTATCCTACAATGAGCAGTTCTTC. Its protein product is CASSPADIAGVSYNEQFF.